These 13 T cell receptor beta chains were all obtained from the same sample, sequenced in a study of early T cells in non-severe SARS-CoV-2 infection. MiXCR was run by TCRdb on the 5' RACE reads, yielding one entry per CDR3 protein. Among 70,000 or so distinct CDR3 sequences, roughly an eighth were seen once, and the ten largest hold under 2%. The sample comprised whole blood. Receptors originate from an adult who was a healthcare worker with PCR-confirmed SARS-CoV-2 infection or an uninfected control (not recorded which).

The chain is built from TRBV23-1 and TRBJ2-7; D is unresolved. TRBV23-1 counts as an open reading frame of uncertain function. V lost 4 bases, J lost 3 bases, and 16 bases lay in between. The CDR3 runs to 15 residues. The CDR3 DNA reads as TGCGCCAGCAGTCCTTCAACTCAACCCGGCTACGAGCAGTACTTC. Translating gives CASSPSTQPGYEQYF.

This chain uses TRBV9 with TRBJ2-1; 8 bases match TRBD1. The CDR3 extends over 16 amino acids. V shed 1 base and J 4 bases; nucleotides not matched to a gene: 7. The germline CDR1 and CDR2 sequences are SGDLS and YYNGEE. The DNA of the CDR3 is TGTGCCAGCAGCGTACAGGGGGCTAGGGGGTACAATGAGCAGTTCTTC. Its protein is CASSVQGARGYNEQFF.

This clonotype appeared many times. The chain has TRBV6-1 and TRBJ2-4; 8 nucleotides align to TRBD2. The CDR3 has 16 residues. Germline CDR1 and CDR2: MNHNS and SASEGT. V was clipped by 0 bases and J by 1 base; unmatched bases: 2. The CDR3 spells CASSEAAGGAKNIQYF. In DNA, the CDR3 is TGTGCCAGCAGTGAAGCTGCGGGAGGCGCCAAAAACATTCAGTACTTC.

The chain couples TRBV4-2 to TRBJ2-3; 11 nucleotides line up with TRBD2. The CDR3 is made up of 18 amino acids. V gave up 4 bases and J gave up 0 bases; unmatched junction bases: 9. Germline V gives CDR1 LGHNA, CDR2 YNFKEQ. In DNA, the CDR3 is TGTGCCAGCAGCCGCCTTAGCGGGGGGGCATCTAGCACAGATACGCAGTATTTT. Residues: CASSRLSGGASSTDTQYF.

This chain connects TRBV11-2 to TRBJ2-1; D could derive from TRBD1 or TRBD2 (5 bases each). Between the trimmed V and J ends, which lost 5 bases and 1 base, there was a span of 12 bases. This CDR3 contains 15 residues. CDR1 is SGHAT and CDR2 is FQNNGV in the germline V gene. The CDR3 region has the DNA TGTGCCAGCAGCCCGTATGGGGGATCCTACAATGAGCAGTTCTTC. Translation gives CASSPYGGSYNEQFF.

V and J are TRBV7-9 and TRBJ1-1, with D possibly matching TRBD1 (5 bases). The CDR3 is 13 residues long. Germline V CDR1 and CDR2: SEHNR, FQNEAQ (reference sequence). V gave up 2 bases and J gave up 4 bases, with 8 bases separating them. CDR3: CASSLFQGTEAFF. The DNA for the CDR3 is TGTGCCAGCAGCTTATTCCAGGGCACTGAAGCTTTCTTT.

This clonotype turned up a few times. The rearrangement links TRBV7-2 to TRBJ2-1; 8 bases are a match to TRBD2. CDR1 and CDR2 from the germline V gene are SGHTA and FQGNSA. The CDR3 sequence is 15 residues long. V shed 2 bases and J 7 bases; nucleotides not matched to a gene: 7. Here the CDR3 DNA reads TGTGCCAGCAGCTTACTCGCGGGGGGTCTGAATGAGCAGTTCTTC. Translated: CASSLLAGGLNEQFF.

This clonotype was seen repeatedly, ten times or more. V usage is TRBV2 and J usage is TRBJ2-5; possibly TRBD2 for D (5 bases). Per germline, CDR1 SNHLY and CDR2 FYNNEI. The CDR3 is 15 residues long. V was shortened by 3 bases and J by 5 bases, with 16 bases between the two germline ends. CDR3 sequence reads: CASSDPGIGGETQYF. The DNA of the CDR3 is TGTGCCAGCAGTGACCCCGGAATCGGCGGGGAGACCCAGTACTTC.

In its sample, this clonotype was seen many times. In DNA form, the CDR3 reads TGCAGCGTTGGGGACAGGAACACTGAAGCTTTCTTT. It is translated as CSVGDRNTEAFF. The J gene is TRBJ1-1, the V gene TRBV29-1; 7 positions agree with TRBD1. The CDR3 totals 12 residues. Germline CDR1 reads SQVTM; CDR2 reads ANQGSEA. V gave up 4 bases and J gave up 1 base; unmatched junction bases: 0.

The sample holds a few counts of this clonotype. The CDR3: CAGGFSYEQYF. CDR3 coding DNA: TGTGCCGGGGGATTCTCCTACGAGCAGTACTTC. This rearrangement joins TRBV6-2 or TRBV6-3 to TRBJ2-7; the D gene could be TRBD1 or TRBD2 (5 bases each). The CDR3 has 11 residues. V was pared by 11 bases and J by 0 bases, with 8 bases between. From germline, CDR1 is MNHEY and CDR2 SVGEGT.

The V and J genes are TRBV5-1 and TRBJ1-1; D is undetermined. V dropped 0 bases and J dropped 2 bases, with 8 bases sitting between them. The germline V gene has CDR1 SGHRS and CDR2 YFSETQ. The CDR3 covers 14 residues. CDR3 region: CASSLVGENTEAFF. The DNA of the CDR3 is TGCGCCAGCAGCTTGGTGGGCGAAAACACTGAAGCTTTCTTT.

This chain joins TRBV7-8 and TRBJ1-6, with 8 bases that match TRBD1. Germline V lookup: CDR1 SGHVS, CDR2 FQNEAQ. The J segment lost 9 bases and the V segment lost 5 bases, leaving 15 bases of the junction unmatched. The CDR3 is 17 amino acids. CDR3 nucleotides: TGTGCCAGCAGCCTAAGAGGCTTTTCGGACAGGGCTTCACCCCTCCACTTT. Encoded protein: CASSLRGFSDRASPLHF.

The V gene is TRBV6-6, the J gene TRBJ1-2; D is unresolved. The CDR3 is 14 amino acids. Trimming took off 6 bases at V and 7 bases at J, with 18 bases between the two ends. Germline V gives CDR1 MNHNY, CDR2 SVGAGI (reference sequence). The CDR3 region is CASRPGPDRGGYTF. DNA for the CDR3: TGTGCCAGCAGACCCGGACCGGATCGAGGTGGCTACACCTTC.